In this sample, the clone carrying this T cell receptor beta chain turned up many times. This CDR3 is 13 amino acids long. The V end was cut by 3 bases, the J end by 7 bases, with 10 bases between. The source of the sample is a study of neurological immune-mediated disorders. TCRdb independently ran MiXCR on the 5' RACE reads; one entry per CDR3 protein. The table records tens of thousands of distinct CDR3 sequences, about 23% of them present only once. The clonotype comes from an older woman in good health. The rearrangement uses TRBV12-3 or TRBV12-4 and TRBJ2-1, with D maybe TRBD2 (5 bases). Sequencing was done on a sample of PBMCs. The CDR3, as DNA: TGTGCCAGCAGTTTGCCTAGCAGAAATGAGCAGTTCTTC. It translates to CASSLPSRNEQFF.